Listed below are T cell receptor beta chains from one sample, sequenced in a study of T cell repertoires in cytomegalovirus infection. From the reads, TCRdb called clonotypes with MiXCR, one entry per CDR3 protein. The sample yields 110,000 to 150,000 distinct CDR3 sequences, under 8.5% seen once. Sequencing was performed on PBMCs. The receptor set was obtained from a human donor in good health (CMV status not recorded). Some clones in this sample may be carry-over from other donors' samples. Both conserved end residues are part of each CDR3. D genes are given only for firm matches. The listing skips clone size in some rows; elsewhere it reads once, few, many or a size class.

clone_size d_call j_call v_call cdr3_aa cdr3_nt
NA TRBD2 TRBJ2-7 TRBV29-1 CSVSGAGTGLYEQYF TGCAGCGTCAGCGGGGCCGGGACCGGTCTGTACGAGCAGTACTTC
many NA TRBJ2-3 TRBV20-1 CSARDRTTTDTQYF TGCAGTGCTAGAGATCGGACTACCACAGATACGCAGTATTTT
many TRBD1 TRBJ2-3 TRBV20-1 CSAKQGEYADTQYF TGCAGTGCTAAACAGGGGGAATATGCAGATACGCAGTATTTT
many TRBD1 TRBJ2-7 TRBV29-1 CSVTTTGAYEQYF TGCAGCGTTACTACGACAGGGGCCTACGAGCAGTACTTC
many NA TRBJ1-5 TRBV12-3/TRBV12-4 CASSRDTRNQPQHF TGTGCCAGCAGTCGCGACACGCGGAATCAGCCCCAGCATTTT
many TRBD1 TRBJ2-1 TRBV7-2 CASSRDRGPFNF TGTGCCAGCAGCAGGGACAGGGGGCCCTTTAACTTC
few TRBD1 TRBJ1-1 TRBV5-4 CASSWDRGGSGNTEAFF TGTGCCAGCAGCTGGGACAGGGGGGGATCTGGGAACACTGAAGCTTTCTTT
many NA TRBJ1-1 TRBV7-2 CASSPERANTEAFF TGTGCCAGCAGCCCTGAAAGGGCGAACACTGAAGCTTTCTTT
NA NA TRBJ2-7 TRBV12-3/TRBV12-4 CASSSGDPSYEQYF TGTGCCAGCAGTTCGGGGGACCCATCCTACGAGCAGTACTTC
few TRBD1 TRBJ1-2 TRBV7-2 CASSLARTGHYGYTF TGTGCCAGCAGCTTAGCCAGGACAGGGCACTATGGCTACACCTTC
few TRBD1 TRBJ2-7 TRBV20-1 CSARPRGLSYEQYF TGCAGTGCTAGGCCCAGGGGGCTATCCTACGAGCAGTACTTC
many NA TRBJ1-6 TRBV7-8 CASSLKGSSPLHF TGTGCCAGCAGCTTAAAAGGATCCTCACCCCTCCACTTT
NA TRBD2 TRBJ2-1 TRBV9 CASSVGAGYINEQFF TGTGCCAGCAGCGTAGGAGCGGGGTACATCAATGAGCAGTTCTTC
many NA TRBJ2-2 TRBV19 CASKGKGYSPRELFF TGTGCCAGTAAGGGGAAGGGCTATTCTCCGCGGGAGCTGTTTTTT
few NA TRBJ2-7 TRBV6-2/TRBV6-3 CASSTRQLGNDEQYF TGTGCCAGCAGTACTCGACAGCTAGGTAACGACGAGCAGTACTTC
few NA TRBJ1-1 TRBV3-1 CASSPWQEWTEAFF TGTGCCAGCAGCCCCTGGCAGGAGTGGACTGAAGCTTTCTTT
many NA TRBJ1-2 TRBV7-9 CASSPQQGSNYGYTF TGTGCCAGCAGCCCGCAACAGGGATCTAACTATGGCTACACCTTC
few NA TRBJ2-2 TRBV7-2 CASSLRAGASNTGELFF TGTGCCAGCAGCTTGCGGGCGGGGGCTTCGAACACCGGGGAGCTGTTTTTT
NA TRBD1 TRBJ1-2 TRBV5-1 CASSLAAGGYGYTF TGCGCCAGCAGCTTGGCCGCAGGGGGCTATGGCTACACCTTC
many NA TRBJ1-1 TRBV7-6 CASSSALGHVVEAFF TGTGCCAGCAGCTCGGCGCTGGGGCACGTAGTTGAAGCTTTCTTT